These T cell receptor beta chains were read from a single sample in a study of beta chain features in type 1 diabetes. The protocol was immunoSEQ multiplex PCR, while the TCRdb copy is restricted to in-frame clones and leaves out a portion. This table has hundreds of thousands of clones, over 13% appearing once. The material sequenced was naive CD4+ T cells from blood. The receptors derive from a man aged 18 to 35 with type 1 diabetes. CDR3s include the opening cysteine and the closing phenylalanine or tryptophan. Fields, in order: V gene, clone size, D gene, J gene, CDR3 protein, CDR3 DNA. A D gene is named only where the DNA matches it firmly. Size is omitted from some rows. Given values are once, few, many or a class for expanded clones.

V: TRBV13; size: NA; D: NA; J: TRBJ2-7; CDR3: CASSLGRAGPTISYEQYF; DNA: TGTGCCAGCAGCTTAGGCAGGGCGGGGCCCACTATATCCTACGAGCAGTACTTC
V: TRBV2; size: NA; D: NA; J: TRBJ1-2; CDR3: CASSDRPEFNYGYTF; DNA: TGTGCCAGCAGTGATCGCCCAGAGTTTAACTATGGCTACACCTTC
V: TRBV18; size: NA; D: NA; J: TRBJ2-5; CDR3: CASSTRLAETQYF; DNA: TGTGCCAGCTCCACAAGGCTAGCAGAGACCCAGTACTTC
V: TRBV30; size: few; D: NA; J: TRBJ1-2; CDR3: CAWRWDYGYTF; DNA: TGTGCCTGGAGATGGGATTATGGCTACACCTTC
V: TRBV27; size: few; D: NA; J: TRBJ2-5; CDR3: CASSPGPARKETQYF; DNA: TGTGCCAGCAGTCCCGGGCCGGCCCGGAAAGAGACCCAGTACTTC
V: TRBV18; size: few; D: NA; J: TRBJ2-5; CDR3: CASSPPSIPKTQYF; DNA: TGTGCCAGCTCACCACCTAGTATCCCGAAGACCCAGTACTTC
V: TRBV21-1; size: few; D: NA; J: TRBJ1-1; CDR3: CASSLDRVALTTEAFF; DNA: TGTGCCAGCAGCCTAGATAGGGTGGCATTGACCACTGAAGCTTTCTTT
V: TRBV7-2; size: few; D: NA; J: TRBJ2-2; CDR3: CASSPRRGESNTGELFF; DNA: TGTGCCAGCAGCCCGCGTAGAGGGGAGTCCAACACCGGGGAGCTGTTTTTT
V: TRBV7-2; size: NA; D: TRBD1; J: TRBJ2-3; CDR3: CASSLRDRYTDTQYF; DNA: TGTGCCAGCAGCCTCCGGGACAGATACACAGATACGCAGTATTTT
V: TRBV4-1; size: NA; D: TRBD1; J: TRBJ2-7; CDR3: CASSPPRTGNSYEQYF; DNA: TGCGCCAGCAGCCCGCCGCGGACAGGAAATTCCTACGAGCAGTACTTC
V: TRBV7-8; size: NA; D: TRBD2; J: TRBJ2-7; CDR3: CASRELAVPWEQYF; DNA: TGTGCCAGCCGCGAACTAGCGGTGCCCTGGGAGCAGTACTTC
V: TRBV2; size: few; D: TRBD1; J: TRBJ2-1; CDR3: CASTERTGSYNEQFF; DNA: TGTGCCAGCACGGAGAGGACAGGGTCCTACAATGAGCAGTTCTTC
V: TRBV30; size: NA; D: NA; J: TRBJ2-7; CDR3: CAWSVPLGYEQYF; DNA: TGTGCCTGGAGTGTACCCCTAGGCTACGAGCAGTACTTC
V: TRBV27; size: NA; D: NA; J: TRBJ2-7; CDR3: CASSLQTVYEQYF; DNA: TGTGCCAGCAGTTTGCAGACTGTCTACGAGCAGTACTTC
V: TRBV5-4; size: few; D: NA; J: TRBJ2-7; CDR3: CASSLRDSAYEQYF; DNA: TGTGCCAGCAGCTTGCGGGATTCCGCCTACGAGCAGTACTTC
V: TRBV27; size: once; D: TRBD1; J: TRBJ2-1; CDR3: CASSHRKDRDYNEQFF; DNA: TGTGCCAGCAGCCACAGAAAGGACAGGGATTACAATGAGCAGTTCTTC
V: TRBV6-6; size: NA; D: NA; J: TRBJ1-5; CDR3: CASRGSGGGGNQPQHF; DNA: TGTGCCAGCAGAGGGAGCGGGGGAGGAGGGAATCAGCCCCAGCATTTT
V: TRBV18; size: NA; D: NA; J: TRBJ1-2; CDR3: CASSPEGTLHTF; DNA: TGTGCCAGCTCACCAGAGGGTACTCTACACACCTTC
V: TRBV9; size: few; D: NA; J: TRBJ2-3; CDR3: CASSVEGPGTDTQYF; DNA: TGTGCCAGCAGCGTAGAGGGGCCTGGCACAGATACGCAGTATTTT
V: TRBV2; size: NA; D: TRBD2; J: TRBJ2-1; CDR3: CASRLIPTSGQQFF; DNA: TGTGCCAGCAGATTAATACCGACTAGCGGTCAGCAGTTCTTC
V: TRBV7-9; size: NA; D: NA; J: TRBJ1-2; CDR3: CASSKEATRYGYTF; DNA: TGTGCCAGCAGCAAAGAGGCCACCCGCTATGGCTACACCTTC
V: TRBV28; size: NA; D: NA; J: TRBJ2-2; CDR3: CASSFTENTGELFF; DNA: TGTGCCAGCAGCTTTACAGAAAACACCGGGGAGCTGTTTTTT
V: TRBV7-9; size: few; D: NA; J: TRBJ2-5; CDR3: CASSLAGVAETQYF; DNA: TGTGCCAGCAGCTTAGCGGGAGTTGCGGAGACCCAGTACTTC
V: TRBV14; size: many; D: TRBD1; J: TRBJ2-5; CDR3: CASSQGPGTGSETQYF; DNA: TGTGCCAGCAGCCAAGGTCCCGGGACAGGGTCAGAGACCCAGTACTTC
V: TRBV4-2; size: few; D: NA; J: TRBJ2-1; CDR3: CASSQESQRRYNEQFF; DNA: TGTGCCAGCAGCCAAGAAAGTCAGCGGAGGTACAATGAGCAGTTCTTC
V: TRBV28; size: NA; D: TRBD2; J: TRBJ2-7; CDR3: CASLAEQSYEQYF; DNA: TGTGCCAGTCTAGCGGAGCAATCCTACGAGCAGTACTTC
V: TRBV7-2; size: few; D: NA; J: TRBJ1-1; CDR3: CASSLVEGTEAFF; DNA: TGTGCCAGCAGCTTAGTCGAGGGCACTGAAGCTTTCTTT
V: TRBV7-9; size: NA; D: TRBD2; J: TRBJ2-7; CDR3: CASSPGRLAGGPADEQYF; DNA: TGTGCCAGCAGCCCAGGGAGGCTAGCGGGAGGGCCCGCCGACGAGCAGTACTTC
V: TRBV29-1; size: NA; D: NA; J: TRBJ2-7; CDR3: CSVDAGSDEQYF; DNA: TGCAGCGTTGACGCCGGGAGCGACGAGCAGTACTTC
V: TRBV5-1; size: few; D: TRBD1; J: TRBJ1-4; CDR3: CASSFGQGDEKLFF; DNA: TGCGCCAGCAGCTTCGGACAGGGTGACGAAAAACTGTTTTTT
V: TRBV21-1; size: few; D: NA; J: TRBJ2-7; CDR3: CASSHRDRGSYEQYF; DNA: TGTGCCAGCAGCCATCGGGACAGGGGTTCCTACGAGCAGTACTTC